The 32 T cell receptor beta chains below were found in one sample sequenced in a study of T cell clonality in common variable immunodeficiency. Study-wide results and caveats: Fewer deletions and N-nucleotide insertions were reportedly seen in common variable immunodeficiency TCR beta sequences.

The data were produced by immunoSEQ multiplex PCR, yet TCRdb's version contains in-frame clones alone and is incomplete. The sample has around 15,000 clones, none seen only once. These receptors' targets are unknown. Sequenced: peripheral blood mononuclear cells. These TCRs come from a human donor with common variable immunodeficiency.

A remark on this clone: Read coverage stops 3 residues before the CDR3 terminus; the germline J gene supplies the remainder. This chain links TRBV19 with TRBJ2-2, with TRBD2 matching over 8 bases. CDR3 size: 15 residues. CDR1 and CDR2 (germline): LNHDA, SQIVND (reference sequence). J gave up 3 bases and V 5 bases, and 5 bases lay outside the gene matches. CDR3 sequence reads: CASSPGGGYTGELFF. Partial CDR3 DNA: TGTGCCAGTAGTCCTGGCGGGGGGTACACCGGGGAG.

This clone was detected a few times. Sequencing ends 3 residues short of the CDR3 end; the germline J gene provides the rest. J is TRBJ2-7 and V is TRBV18; 7 bases match TRBD2. The junction had 4 bases not matched to a gene; V was cut back by 6 bases and J by 5 bases. From germline, CDR1 is KGHSH and CDR2 LQKENI. CDR3 size: 12 residues. CDR3 in amino acids: CASSRSGHEQYF. Partial CDR3 DNA: TGTGCCAGCTCTCGTAGCGGGCACGAG.

Comment on this clone: With the read ending 3 residues before the CDR3 end, the germline J gene is used to fill in that end. This chain joins TRBV18 and TRBJ1-1; weak D call: TRBD1 (6 bases). The CDR3 totals 15 residues. The germline V and J ends were trimmed by 2 bases and 5 bases, with 15 bases remaining between them. Germline V lookup: CDR1 KGHSH, CDR2 LQKENI. The CDR3 loop is CASSPNSGVGTEAFF. The covered CDR3 bases are TGTGCCAGCTCACCAAACTCAGGGGTGGGAACTGAA.

Notes on this clone: The read ends 3 residues shy of where the CDR3 ends; the end is completed using the germline J gene. This chain links TRBV19 with TRBJ1-3, with D hard to call. Germline V gives CDR1 LNHDA, CDR2 SQIVND (reference sequence). The CDR3 runs to 13 residues. Trimming took off 9 bases at V and 0 bases at J, with 9 bases between the two ends. The CDR3 region is CASRLSSGNTIYF. The CDR3 bases that were read are TGTGCCAGCCGACTCAGCTCTGGAAACACC. Supplemented by reference TRBV19 and TRBJ1-3, the full variable domain reads DGGITQSPKYLFRKEGQNVTLSCEQNLNHDAMYWYRQDPGQGLRLIYYSQIVNDFQKGDIAEGYSVSREKKESFPLTVTSAQKNPTAFYLCASRLSSGNTIYFGEGSWLTVV.

This clone was counted many times. With the read ending 3 residues before the CDR3 end, the germline J gene is used to fill in that end. The V gene is TRBV20-1, the J gene TRBJ1-5; 7 positions agree with TRBD1. The V segment lost 3 bases and the J segment 1 base; nucleotides outside the gene matches: 18. Germline V lookup: CDR1 DFQATT, CDR2 SNEGSKA (reference sequence). The CDR3 loop spans 19 amino acids. CDR3 in amino acids: CSARGQGRKTTGSNQPQHF. The sequenced CDR3 bases are TGCAGTGCTAGGGGTCAAGGCCGAAAAACGACAGGGAGCAATCAGCCC.

This clone was counted a few times. The CDR3 extends 3 residues past the end of the read, so its final part is completed from the germline J gene. The chain combines TRBV19 with TRBJ1-1, with a possible D match to TRBD1 (5 bases). With 3 bases removed from V and 1 base from J, the gap between germline ends came to 15 bases. Germline V gene sequence: CDR1 LNHDA, CDR2 SQIVND (reference sequence). The length of the CDR3 is 16 residues. CDR3 sequence: CASSIRWGSKNTEAFF. The sequenced part of the CDR3 DNA is TGTGCCAGTAGTATCCGGTGGGGCAGCAAGAACACTGAA.

Worth noting for this clone: The read terminates 3 residues before the CDR3 end, so the remaining end is supplied by the germline J gene. This sequence joins TRBV19 and TRBJ2-1, with 13 bases identical to TRBD2. The trim removed 4 bases at V and 2 bases at J, leaving 17 bases unmatched. Per germline, CDR1 LNHDA and CDR2 SQIVND (reference sequence). This CDR3 comprises 21 residues. The covered CDR3 bases are TGTGCCAGTAGTACCTATTACATTTCACCGGGGACTAGCGGGACCTACAATGAG. Translating it yields CASSTYYISPGTSGTYNE. The full CDR3 protein reads CASSTYYISPGTSGTYNEQFF.

This clone was seen many times. With the read ending 3 residues before the CDR3 end, the germline J gene is used to fill in that end. The rearrangement uses TRBV4-2 and TRBJ1-6, with TRBD1 matching 9 bases. CDR1 is LGHNA and CDR2 is YNFKEQ in the germline V gene. After removal of 4 bases from V and 0 bases from J, the junction contained 13 bases not matched to a gene. This CDR3 region has 20 residues. CDR3 sequence: CASSPRGQGLSSSYNSPLHF. The covered CDR3 bases are TGTGCCAGCAGCCCTAGAGGACAGGGGCTTTCAAGCTCCTATAATTCACCC.

On this clone: The read ends 3 residues shy of where the CDR3 ends; the end is completed using the germline J gene. The gene calls are TRBV7-6 and TRBJ2-3, with 7 nucleotides matching TRBD2. The V and J ends lost 2 bases and 1 base, in that order; junction bases with no gene match: 9. The CDR3 spans 17 residues. Germline CDR1 SGHVS, CDR2 FNYEAQ. The DNA read from the CDR3 is TGTGCCAGCAGCTTATACCGCGGGGGTCAAGGCACAGATACG. Translated: CASSLYRGGQGTDT. The complete CDR3 protein is CASSLYRGGQGTDTQYF.

In its sample, this clone was seen a few times. The read stops 3 residues short of the end of the CDR3; the missing end is completed from the germline J gene. The chain is built from TRBV29-1 and TRBJ1-2; D not certain. Germline V lookup: CDR1 SQVTM, CDR2 ANQGSEA. V was shortened by 6 bases and J by 6 bases, with 11 bases between the two germline ends. The CDR3 is made up of 11 amino acids. The CDR3 loop is CSVETLHGYTF. The sequenced CDR3 bases are TGCAGCGTCGAGACATTGCATGGC.

Concerning this clone itself: The read ends 3 residues shy of where the CDR3 ends; the end is completed using the germline J gene. The genes are TRBV7-6 and TRBJ1-2, with TRBD1 as a possible D gene (5 bases). The CDR3 is 15 amino acids. Trimming pared 1 base from V and 0 bases from J, leaving 9 bases between. Germline values: CDR1 SGHVS, CDR2 FNYEAQ. Incomplete CDR3 DNA: TGTGCCAGCAGCTTAGACACAGGCGCTAACTATGGC. This encodes CASSLDTGANYG. The whole CDR3 region reads CASSLDTGANYGYTF. Supplemented by reference TRBV7-6 and TRBJ1-2, the full variable domain reads GAGVSQSPRYKVTKRGQDVALRCDPISGHVSLYWYRQALGQGPEFLTYFNYEAQQDKSGLPNDRFSAERPEGSISTLTIQRTEQRDSAMYRCASSLDTGANYGYTFGSGTRLTVV.

Regarding this clone: The read terminates 3 residues ahead of where the CDR3 ends, so the germline J gene completes it. V usage is TRBV18 and J usage is TRBJ1-2; D uncertain. This CDR3 has 13 amino acids. Trimming shortened V by 6 bases and J by 1 base, and 9 bases separated the two germline ends. CDR1 and CDR2 (germline): KGHSH, LQKENI. CDR3 in amino acids: CASSRELNYGYTF. CDR3 bases read: TGTGCCAGCTCGCGGGAGCTTAACTATGGC.

This clone has at least ten counts. The DNA read from the CDR3 is TGTGCCAGCAGCTTCGGGGGGGACCTTGGAAACACC. This codes for CASSFGGDLGNT. From start to end, the CDR3 is CASSFGGDLGNTIYF. The chain recombines TRBV7-9 with TRBJ1-3; possibly TRBD1 for D (5 bases). The read finishes 3 residues shy of the CDR3 end, and the germline J gene is used to complete it. V was trimmed by 3 bases and J by 3 bases, leaving 12 bases between them. CDR1 is SEHNR and CDR2 is FQNEAQ in the germline V gene (reference sequence). This CDR3 comprises 15 residues.

Worth noting for this clone: From the germline J gene comes the end of the CDR3, since the read stops 3 residues before it. This chain links TRBV11-2 with TRBJ2-5; D is possibly TRBD1 or TRBD2 (5 bases each). From germline, CDR1 is SGHAT and CDR2 FQNNGV. CDR3 length: 13 residues. The V and J ends lost 5 bases and 7 bases respectively, with 14 bases between them. CDR3 residues: CASSPTERGTQYF. The covered CDR3 bases are TGTGCCAGCAGCCCAACAGAGAGGGGGACC.

This clone was picked up a small number of times. The read terminates 3 residues before the CDR3 end, so the remaining end is supplied by the germline J gene. This rearrangement joins TRBV2 to TRBJ2-1, with a tentative D call TRBD2 (6 bases). With 6 bases removed from V and 4 bases from J, the gap between germline ends came to 16 bases. The CDR3 consists of 15 residues. Germline V CDR1 and CDR2: SNHLY, FYNNEI. The CDR3 spells CASRLRLEGYNEQFF. The CDR3 DNA, read in part, is TGTGCCAGCAGACTGAGACTAGAGGGTTACAATGAG. Using reference TRBV2 and TRBJ2-1 for the parts outside the CDR3, the full variable domain is EPEVTQTPSHQVTQMGQEVILRCVPISNHLYFYWYRQILGQKVEFLVSFYNNEISEKSEIFDDQFSVERPDGSNFTLKIRSTKLEDSAMYFCASRLRLEGYNEQFFGPGTRLTVL.

In this sample, this clone turned up a few times. With the read ending 3 residues before the CDR3 end, the germline J gene is used to fill in that end. V is TRBV2 and J is TRBJ2-7; 8 bases map to TRBD1. V was clipped by 10 bases and J by 4 bases; unmatched bases: 15. The germline V gene encodes CDR1 SNHLY and CDR2 FYNNEI. This CDR3 spans 15 amino acids. The CDR3 loop is CAITRAGGMEYEQYF. Incomplete CDR3 DNA: TGTGCCATTACGAGGGCAGGGGGCATGGAGTACGAG.

In this sample, this clone turned up a few times. The read finishes 3 residues shy of the CDR3 end, and the germline J gene is used to complete it. J is TRBJ2-1 and V is TRBV7-2; 8 positions match TRBD2. CDR1 and CDR2 from the germline V gene are SGHTA and FQGNSA. The CDR3 consists of 15 residues. J gave up 1 base and V 2 bases, and 1 base lay outside the gene matches. CDR3 DNA, as far as it was read: TGTGCCAGCAGCTTACGGGAGGGGTCCTACAATGAG. Translation gives CASSLREGSYNE. The entire CDR3 protein is CASSLREGSYNEQFF.

Comments on this clone: The observed sequence ends 3 residues before the CDR3 terminus, with the missing tail filled in from the germline J gene. This rearrangement joins TRBV2 to TRBJ1-4; 10 bases fit TRBD1. Germline CDR1 reads SNHLY; CDR2 reads FYNNEI. The V segment lost 6 bases and the J segment 8 bases; nucleotides outside the gene matches: 15. The CDR3 totals 17 residues. CDR3 bases read: TGTGCCAGCAGGCGCCGGGACAGGGGTAGTCGGGGAGAAAAA. Protein: CASRRRDRGSRGEK. The CDR3, in full, reads CASRRRDRGSRGEKLFF.

Details on this clone: Coverage ceases 3 residues before the CDR3 finishes, and the germline J gene fills in the end. The V and J genes are TRBV10-3 and TRBJ2-5; D uncertain. V dropped 0 bases and J dropped 1 base, with 12 bases sitting between them. Looked up from germline, CDR1 is ENHRY and CDR2 is SYGVKD. The CDR3 spans 16 residues. The covered CDR3 bases are TGTGCCATCAGTGAGTCGAGACGGTGGGCCCAAGAGACC. Amino acid sequence: CAISESRRWAQET. The full CDR3 protein reads CAISESRRWAQETQYF.

Here the CDR3 reads CASSLGTSGRAYEQYF. The sequenced part of the CDR3 DNA is TGTGCCAGCAGCTTAGGGACTAGCGGGAGGGCCTACGAG. The chain joins TRBV7-6 to TRBJ2-7, with TRBD2 matching 15 bases. The CDR3 end lies 3 residues beyond the end of the read and is filled in from the germline J gene. The J segment lost 2 bases and the V segment lost 1 base, leaving 0 bases of the junction unmatched. CDR1 SGHVS and CDR2 FNYEAQ come from the germline V gene. CDR3 length: 16 amino acids.

The sample holds many counts of this clone. The missing CDR3 end, 3 residues past where the read stops, is filled in from the germline J gene. V gene TRBV5-1 combines with J gene TRBJ1-5; D gene ambiguous. The CDR3 consists of 13 residues. Germline assignment: CDR1 SGHRS and CDR2 YFSETQ. V dropped 4 bases and J dropped 5 bases, with 10 bases sitting between them. The CDR3 sequence is CASSQTPDQPQHF. The sequenced part of the CDR3 DNA is TGCGCCAGCAGCCAGACTCCCGATCAGCCC. Full variable domain (rest looked up from reference TRBV5-1 and TRBJ1-5): KAGVTQTPRYLIKTRGQQVTLSCSPISGHRSVSWYQQTPGQGLQFLFEYFSETQRNKGNFPGRFSGRQFSNSRSEMNVSTLELGDSALYLCASSQTPDQPQHFGDGTRLSIL.

As for this clone: The observed sequence ends 3 residues before the CDR3 terminus, with the missing tail filled in from the germline J gene. The chain links TRBV18 to TRBJ2-3, with 9 bases aligning to TRBD2. The germline V gene has CDR1 KGHSH and CDR2 LQKENI. The CDR3 length is 18 residues. The V gene end was trimmed by 1 base and the J gene end by 3 bases; junction bases not matched to a gene: 11. The DNA read from the CDR3 is TGTGCCAGCTCACCACAGCCCCCAGCGGGGGGCAGAACAGATACG. Protein sequence: CASSPQPPAGGRTDT. The whole CDR3 reads CASSPQPPAGGRTDTQYF.

This clone was found many times. Read coverage stops 3 residues before the CDR3 terminus; the germline J gene supplies the remainder. The chain joins TRBV18 to TRBJ1-2, with D perhaps TRBD1 (5 bases). Germline-derived CDR1 and CDR2 are KGHSH and LQKENI. V lost 3 bases and J 4 bases, leaving 12 bases between the germline ends. The CDR3 spans 14 residues. The CDR3 bases that were read are TGTGCCAGCTCACCCTCCCAGGACACCTATGGC. This translates into CASSPSQDTYG. In full, the CDR3 reads CASSPSQDTYGYTF.

As to this clone: With the read ending 3 residues before the CDR3 end, the germline J gene is used to fill in that end. The chain is built from TRBV7-2 and TRBJ2-5; D uncertain. The length of the CDR3 is 14 residues. Germline-derived CDR1 and CDR2 are SGHTA and FQGNSA. V lost 5 bases, J lost 4 bases, and 14 bases lay in between. CDR3 DNA, as far as it was read: TGTGCCAGCAGCCCGTGGGTAGCTGGAGAGACC. Protein sequence: CASSPWVAGET. The entire CDR3 reads CASSPWVAGETQYF.

This clone was found a few times. The read ends 3 residues before the CDR3 terminus; that terminus is restored from the germline J gene. The V and J genes are TRBV7-6 and TRBJ2-7; D is perhaps TRBD1 (5 bases). V was clipped by 2 bases and J by 2 bases, with 13 bases between them. The CDR3 length is 15 residues. The germline gives CDR1 SGHVS, CDR2 FNYEAQ. The CDR3 sequence is CASSLTNRLPYEQYF. The CDR3 bases that were read are TGTGCCAGCAGCTTAACCAACAGGTTGCCCTACGAG.

In regard to this clone: From the germline J gene comes the end of the CDR3, since the read stops 3 residues before it. The chain employs TRBV7-9 and TRBJ2-3; D gene ambiguous. Germline-derived CDR1 and CDR2 are SEHNR and FQNEAQ (reference sequence). The germline V and J ends were trimmed by 5 bases and 2 bases, with 5 bases remaining between them. This CDR3 is 12 amino acids long. CDR3 sequence reads: CASSATTDTQYF. The covered CDR3 bases are TGTGCCAGCAGCGCTACCACAGATACG.

Note on this clone: The CDR3 end falls 3 residues outside the read, so it is completed with the germline J gene. The chain couples TRBV7-9 to TRBJ2-3; D may be TRBD2 (6 bases). Trimming took 2 bases from V and 5 from J, leaving 8 bases between them. CDR1 is SEHNR and CDR2 is FQNEAQ in the germline V gene (reference sequence). This CDR3 has 13 residues. The CDR3 spells CASSLQAGDTQYF. The part of the CDR3 DNA that was read is TGTGCCAGCAGCTTACAAGCGGGAGATACG.

This clone was counted at least ten times. Germline and junction disagree at one end, which may indicate a read error. Read sequence stops 3 residues before the CDR3 end, and the germline J gene provides the missing end. V gene TRBV4-2 combines with J gene TRBJ2-7; perhaps TRBD1 as D (5 bases). Per the germline V gene, CDR1 is LGHNA and CDR2 is YNFKEQ. CDR3 size: 15 residues. The covered CDR3 bases are TGCGCCAGCAGCCAAGTGTTGGGCAGGGCCTACGAG. This encodes CASSQVLGRAYE. The entire CDR3 protein is CASSQVLGRAYEQYF.

This clone was counted only a few times. CDR3 DNA, as far as it was read: TGCAGCGTTGAGCCTCTATACAGGGGCGCGGGTGAGACC. Translated, it gives CSVEPLYRGAGET. The CDR3 reads in full as CSVEPLYRGAGETQYF. V is TRBV29-1 and J is TRBJ2-5; TRBD1 matches 7 bases. Coverage ceases 3 residues before the CDR3 finishes, and the germline J gene fills in the end. CDR1 SQVTM and CDR2 ANQGSEA come from the germline V gene. After removal of 3 bases from V and 5 bases from J, the junction contained 15 bases not matched to a gene. The length of the CDR3 is 16 residues.

As to this clone: The read gets to within 3 residues of the CDR3 end, and the germline J gene fills in the rest. The chain links TRBV20-1 to TRBJ2-7, with no clear D. The CDR3 loop spans 8 amino acids. Germline V gene sequence: CDR1 DFQATT, CDR2 SNEGSKA (reference sequence). The V and J ends lost 8 bases and 4 bases respectively, with 3 bases between them. CDR3 residues: CSPYEQYF. The CDR3 bases that were read are TGCAGTCCGTACGAG.

The sample holds many counts of this clone. The missing CDR3 end, 3 residues past where the read stops, is filled in from the germline J gene. The V and J genes are TRBV14 and TRBJ2-1; TRBD2 agrees at 9 bases. Germline CDR1 is SGHDN and CDR2 is FVKESK. V shed 4 bases and J 8 bases; nucleotides not matched to a gene: 15. The CDR3 loop spans 17 amino acids. The CDR3 here is CASSPRAHSGRIDEQFF. Partial CDR3 DNA: TGTGCCAGCAGCCCCCGCGCCCATAGCGGGAGAATCGATGAG.

This clone was found a few times. The CDR3 end is not reached by the read, which stops 3 residues before it; the germline J gene fills it in. V and J are TRBV18 and TRBJ2-7; D remains unclear. V was cut by 1 base and J by 5 bases, with 6 bases left in between. Germline assignment: CDR1 KGHSH and CDR2 LQKENI. The CDR3 is made up of 12 amino acids. The CDR3 here is CASSPQGHEQYF. CDR3 DNA, as far as it was read: TGTGCCAGCTCACCACAGGGCCACGAG.